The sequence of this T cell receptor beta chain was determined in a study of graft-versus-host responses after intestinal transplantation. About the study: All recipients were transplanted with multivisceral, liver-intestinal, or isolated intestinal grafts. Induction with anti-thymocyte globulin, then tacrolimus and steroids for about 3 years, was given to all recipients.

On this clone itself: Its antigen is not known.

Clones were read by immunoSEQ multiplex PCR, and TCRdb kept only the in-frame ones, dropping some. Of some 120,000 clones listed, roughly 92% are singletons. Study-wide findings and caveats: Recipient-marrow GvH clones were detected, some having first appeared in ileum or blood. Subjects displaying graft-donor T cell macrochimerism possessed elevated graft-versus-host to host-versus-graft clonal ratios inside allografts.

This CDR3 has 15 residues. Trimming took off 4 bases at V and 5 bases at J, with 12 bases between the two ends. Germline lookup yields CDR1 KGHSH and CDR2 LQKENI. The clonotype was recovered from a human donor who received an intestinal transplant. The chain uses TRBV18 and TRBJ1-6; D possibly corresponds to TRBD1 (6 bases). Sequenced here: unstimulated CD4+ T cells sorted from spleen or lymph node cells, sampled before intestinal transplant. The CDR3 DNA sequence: TGTGCCAGCTCACGTGGACAGCCGGATAATTCACCCCTCCACTTT. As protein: CASSRGQPDNSPLHF. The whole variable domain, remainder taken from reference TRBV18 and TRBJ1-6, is NAGVMQNPRHLVRRRGQEARLRCSPMKGHSHVYWYRQLPEEGLKFMVYLQKENIIDESGMPKERFSAEFPKEGPSILRIQQVVRGDSAAYFCASSRGQPDNSPLHFGNGTRLTVT.